Presented here are 9 T cell receptor beta chains from one specimen sequenced in a study of blood T cell repertoires in COVID-19. Profiling relied on immunoSEQ multiplex PCR, and the TCRdb table lists in-frame clones only, not all of them. The sample lists 350,000 to 500,000 clones, 70% to 90% seen once, with 0.7% to 0.85% in the top ten. Material: peripheral blood. The receptors originated from a man aged 18-30 years with COVID-19, enrolled during active disease.

The J gene is TRBJ2-3, the V gene TRBV3-1 (or the pseudogene TRBV3-2); perhaps TRBD2 as D (6 bases). The germline gives CDR1 LGHDT, CDR2 YNNKEL (reference sequence). The V end was cut by 4 bases, the J end by 10 bases, with 30 bases between. The CDR3 extends over 18 amino acids. The DNA of the CDR3 is TGTGCCAGCAGCCCCGGAGAGGGGCCTGCGCCGGGGGATATGGCGCAGTATTTT. Protein product: CASSPGEGPAPGDMAQYF.

This clone appeared a single time. This sequence joins TRBV12-3 or TRBV12-4 and TRBJ1-2; unclear D gene. The V gene lost 5 bases and the J gene lost 1 base, with 8 bases spanning the gap. CDR3 length: 13 amino acids. CDR3 region: CASSITINYGYTF. Here the CDR3 DNA reads TGTGCCAGCAGTATCACAATTAACTATGGCTACACCTTC.

The J gene is TRBJ2-3, the V gene TRBV19, with 7 bases matching TRBD1. The germline V gene has CDR1 LNHDA and CDR2 SQIVND (reference sequence). This CDR3 region has 15 residues. Losses at the gene ends were 3 bases for V and 0 bases for J; bases not matched to a gene: 3. The CDR3 spells CASSILQGSTDTQYF. The DNA for the CDR3 is TGTGCCAGTAGTATTTTACAGGGGAGCACAGATACGCAGTATTTT.

The rearrangement links TRBV5-6 to TRBJ2-7; 8 nucleotides match TRBD1. The germline gives CDR1 SGHDT, CDR2 YYEEEE. CDR3 length equals 15 residues. The J segment lost 6 bases and the V segment lost 3 bases, leaving 11 bases of the junction unmatched. Written as DNA, the CDR3 is TGTGCCAGCAGCTCTCGGACAGGGCTGCCTAGCGAGCAGTACTTC. Translated, it gives CASSSRTGLPSEQYF.

The chain joins TRBV24-1 to TRBJ2-7, with 8 bases aligning to TRBD1. This CDR3 contains 15 residues. V lost 4 bases, J lost 7 bases, and 11 bases stayed unmatched. From germline, CDR1 is KGHDR and CDR2 SFDVKD. The chain's CDR3 is CATSDPRTGLGEQYF. The CDR3 DNA reads TGTGCCACCAGTGACCCCAGGACAGGGCTTGGGGAGCAGTACTTC.

This clone was seen a single time. This chain joins TRBV21-1 and TRBJ2-1; TRBD2, the D gene given by the table, was not confirmed from the DNA. TRBV21-1 is a known pseudogene. This CDR3 is built from 18 residues. CDR3 residues: CASSKEPSGAGVMGEQFF. CDR3 bases: TGTGCCAGCAGCAAAGAACCGTCGGGAGCGGGAGTTATGGGTGAGCAGTTCTTC.

The chain is built from TRBV29-1 and TRBJ2-1; 10 bases align to TRBD1. Germline V lookup: CDR1 SQVTM, CDR2 ANQGSEA. V was pared by 1 base and J by 1 base, with 1 base of the junction left unmatched. The CDR3 runs 15 residues. CDR3 region: CSVEAGQGSYNEQFF. DNA of the CDR3: TGCAGCGTTGAAGCGGGACAGGGGTCCTACAATGAGCAGTTCTTC.

The CDR3 loop reads CASSESTGMVNTGELFF. The DNA for the CDR3 is TGCGCCAGCAGTGAGTCTACGGGGATGGTGAACACCGGGGAGCTGTTTTTT. This chain uses TRBV10-1 with TRBJ2-2; a possible D gene is TRBD2 (5 bases). In germline, CDR1 is WNHNN, CDR2 SYGVQD (reference sequence). The length of the CDR3 is 17 residues. V shed 0 bases and J shed 1 base, with 12 bases lying between them.

The rearrangement links TRBV7-9 to TRBJ2-5; 10 bases agree with TRBD2. CDR1 is SEHNR and CDR2 is FQNEAQ in the germline V gene (reference sequence). The CDR3 length is 17 residues. After removal of 4 bases from V and 2 bases from J, the junction contained 10 bases not matched to a gene. Written as DNA, the CDR3 is TGTGCCAGCAGCTCCTCGGTGCTAGCGGGGGCACAAGAGACCCAGTACTTC. Amino acid sequence: CASSSSVLAGAQETQYF. The variable domain in full, completed from reference TRBV7-9 and TRBJ2-5, reads DTGVSQNPRHKITKRGQNVTFRCDPISEHNRLYWYRQTLGQGPEFLTYFQNEAQLEKSRLLSDRFSAERPKGSFSTLEIQRTEQGDSAMYLCASSSSVLAGAQETQYFGPGTRLLVL.